Below, 13 T cell receptor beta chains from the same sample are listed, as sequenced in a study of Graves' ophthalmopathy and Graves' hyperthyroidism. RNA transcripts served as template for amplifying TCR beta CDR3 sequences. HTBI-primed RT-PCR formed the first round, and a multiplex PCR formed the second. TCRdb redid the calling of the multiplex PCR reads with MiXCR, one entry per CDR3 protein. The sample carries fewer than 250,000 distinct CDR3 sequences, approximately 29% recorded once. The specimen sequenced was peripheral blood. The receptors originated from a man aged 50-59 years with Graves' ophthalmopathy.

This clonotype occurred a few times. The chain carries TRBV15 and TRBJ2-5; D not resolved. The CDR3 covers 14 residues. Germline lookup yields CDR1 LNHNV and CDR2 YYDKDF (reference sequence). Trimming took off 3 bases at V and 3 bases at J, with 11 bases between the two ends. DNA for the CDR3: TGTGCCACCAGCAGTGCCGGGTTGAAAGAGACCCAGTACTTC. The encoded protein is CATSSAGLKETQYF. Full variable domain (missing parts from reference TRBV15 and TRBJ2-5): DAMVIQNPRYQVTQFGKPVTLSCSQTLNHNVMYWYQQKSSQAPKLLFHYYDKDFNNEADTPDNFQSRRPNTSFCFLDIRSPGLGDTAMYLCATSSAGLKETQYFGPGTRLLVL.

There are many counts of this clonotype. The chain's CDR3 is CASSGESMNTGELFF. The CDR3, as DNA: TGTGCCAGCAGCGGTGAATCGATGAACACCGGGGAGCTGTTTTTT. The V and J genes are TRBV13 and TRBJ2-2; no clear D gene. Trimming shortened V by 5 bases and J by 1 base, and 11 bases separated the two germline ends. The CDR3 is made up of 15 amino acids. CDR1 and CDR2 from the germline V gene are PRHDT and FYEKMQ (reference sequence).

There are many counts of this clonotype. The CDR3 spells CASSPGQGALYEQYF. The CDR3 bases are TGTGCCAGCAGTCCTGGACAGGGGGCTCTCTACGAGCAGTACTTC. This chain connects TRBV6-2 or TRBV6-3 to TRBJ2-7; the match to TRBD1 covers 11 bases. Germline values: CDR1 MNHEY, CDR2 SVGEGT. With 5 bases clipped from V and 3 bases from J, the junction kept 6 bases outside the gene matches. This CDR3 spans 15 amino acids.

This clonotype was seen repeatedly, ten times or more. The chain is built from TRBV4-2 and TRBJ1-5, with TRBD1 as a possible D gene (6 bases). Trimming took 4 bases from V and 2 from J, leaving 18 bases between them. The germline V gene has CDR1 LGHNA and CDR2 YNFKEQ. This CDR3 is built from 17 residues. The CDR3 spells CASSRHGGRQGNQPQHF. DNA for the CDR3: TGTGCCAGCAGCCGACACGGTGGGCGACAGGGCAATCAGCCCCAGCATTTT.

The V gene is TRBV6-2 or TRBV6-3, the J gene TRBJ2-5; D might be TRBD2 (6 bases). The V end lost 3 bases, the J end lost 1 base, and 27 bases lay between the germline ends. The CDR3 spans 20 residues. CDR1 MNHEY and CDR2 SVGEGT come from the germline V gene. The CDR3 DNA follows: TGTGCCAGCAGTTATCTGTGGACGGGACTCGCTAACCCAACCCAAGAGACCCAGTACTTC. Protein sequence: CASSYLWTGLANPTQETQYF.

The V call is TRBV4-1, the J call TRBJ1-2; D uncertain. This CDR3 is built from 14 residues. The V gene lost 3 bases and the J gene lost 2 bases, with 10 bases spanning the gap. Germline V gene lookup returns CDR1 MGHRA and CDR2 YSYEKL. The CDR3 sequence: CASSHPGKNYGYTF. CDR3 in DNA: TGCGCCAGCAGCCACCCCGGGAAAAACTATGGCTACACCTTC.

This clonotype was detected many times. V usage is TRBV27 and J usage is TRBJ1-3, with 7 bases lining up with TRBD1. The CDR3 consists of 16 residues. Unmatched junction bases numbered 7, after V lost 5 bases and J lost 0 bases. The germline V gene encodes CDR1 MNHEY and CDR2 SMNVEV (reference sequence). The CDR3 sequence: CASSPGGQTSGNTIYF. CDR3 coding DNA: TGTGCCAGCAGTCCAGGGGGACAGACCTCTGGAAACACCATATATTTT.

This clonotype was found many times. This chain uses TRBV6-2 or TRBV6-3 with TRBJ2-4; 9 nucleotides align to TRBD1. Germline CDR1 is MNHEY and CDR2 is SVGEGT. The CDR3 runs 16 residues. The trim removed 5 bases at V and 1 base at J, leaving 6 bases unmatched. The CDR3 is CASSRQGEAAKNIQYF. In DNA, the CDR3 is TGTGCCAGCAGTCGACAGGGGGAAGCGGCCAAAAACATTCAGTACTTC.

This clonotype was observed at least ten times. The gene calls are TRBV12-3 or TRBV12-4 and TRBJ2-2; D ambiguous. The CDR3 totals 15 residues. The V end was cut by 3 bases, the J end by 0 bases, with 8 bases between. The CDR3 loop reads CASSFFWANTGELFF. The CDR3 DNA reads as TGTGCCAGCAGTTTTTTCTGGGCGAACACCGGGGAGCTGTTTTTT.

This clonotype appeared many times. The chain links TRBV12-3 or TRBV12-4 to TRBJ2-7, with 7 bases fitting TRBD1. V lost 6 bases to trimming and J lost 5 bases; unmatched junction nucleotides: 10. This CDR3 is built from 14 residues. CDR3 nucleotide sequence: TGTGCCAGCAGCTACGGGCAGGGGGACAACGAGCAGTACTTC. This sequence encodes CASSYGQGDNEQYF.

Note on this clonotype: This clone may be a read error of a much larger clone one base away. This is likely a read error, given that the CDR3 carries no conserved phenylalanine or tryptophan at its end. The chain employs TRBV6-2 or TRBV6-3 and TRBJ2-5; 9 bases fit TRBD2. The germline CDR1 and CDR2 sequences are MNHEY and SVGEGT. The CDR3 length is 15 residues. The J segment lost 4 bases and the V segment lost 2 bases, leaving 5 bases of the junction unmatched. This CDR3 is CASSYISGSGETQYL. CDR3 in DNA: TGTGCCAGCAGTTACATTAGCGGGAGTGGAGAGACCCAGTACCTC.

This clonotype has ten or more counts. The chain has TRBV6-5 and TRBJ1-2, with D hard to call. CDR1 and CDR2 from the germline V gene are MNHEY and SVGAGI. This CDR3 is built from 11 residues. V gave up 11 bases and J gave up 4 bases, with 11 bases separating them. DNA for the CDR3: TGTGCCTGTTCGGCAGGCTATGGCTACACCTTC. This encodes CACSAGYGYTF.

This clonotype came up many times. The rearrangement joins TRBV6-5 to TRBJ2-1; possibly TRBD1 or TRBD2 for D (5 bases each). The CDR3 contains 16 residues. Looked up from germline, CDR1 is MNHEY and CDR2 is SVGAGI. V lost 0 bases and J 0 bases, leaving 9 bases between the germline ends. Written as DNA, the CDR3 is TGTGCCAGCAGTTACTCGAGGGGCTCCTCCTACAATGAGCAGTTCTTC. It translates to CASSYSRGSSYNEQFF.